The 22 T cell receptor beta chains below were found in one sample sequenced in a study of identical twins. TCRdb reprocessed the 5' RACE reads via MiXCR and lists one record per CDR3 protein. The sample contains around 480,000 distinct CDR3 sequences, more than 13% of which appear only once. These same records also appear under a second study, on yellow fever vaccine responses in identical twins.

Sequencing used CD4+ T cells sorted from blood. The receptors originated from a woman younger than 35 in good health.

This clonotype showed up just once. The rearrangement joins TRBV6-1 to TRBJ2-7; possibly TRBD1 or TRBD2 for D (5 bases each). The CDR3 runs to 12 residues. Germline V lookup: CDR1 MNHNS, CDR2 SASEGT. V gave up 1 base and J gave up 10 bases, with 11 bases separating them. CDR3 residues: CASSEVGTTQYF. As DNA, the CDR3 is TGTGCCAGCAGTGAAGTCGGGACCACTCAGTACTTC.

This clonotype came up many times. CDR3 sequence: CASNYGNTIYF. The CDR3 DNA reads TGTGCCAGCAACTATGGAAACACCATATATTTT. The chain recombines TRBV7-2 with TRBJ1-3; unclear D gene. The CDR3 runs to 11 residues. With 7 bases removed from V and 3 bases from J, the gap between germline ends came to 4 bases. Germline CDR1 is SGHTA and CDR2 is FQGNSA.

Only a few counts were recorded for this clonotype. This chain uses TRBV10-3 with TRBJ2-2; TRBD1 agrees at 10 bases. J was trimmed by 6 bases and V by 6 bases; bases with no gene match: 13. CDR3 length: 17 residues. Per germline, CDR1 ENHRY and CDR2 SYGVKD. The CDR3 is CAIRTGGERISAGELFF. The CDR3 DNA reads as TGTGCCATCAGGACAGGGGGCGAGAGGATTTCGGCCGGGGAGCTGTTTTTT.

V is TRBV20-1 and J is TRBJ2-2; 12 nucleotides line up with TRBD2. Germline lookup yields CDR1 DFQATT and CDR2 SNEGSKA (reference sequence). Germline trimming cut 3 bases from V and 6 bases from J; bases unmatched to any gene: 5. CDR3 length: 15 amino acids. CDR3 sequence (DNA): TGCAGTGCTAGTCTAGCGGGAGGGGTACCCGGGGAGCTGTTTTTT. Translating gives CSASLAGGVPGELFF.

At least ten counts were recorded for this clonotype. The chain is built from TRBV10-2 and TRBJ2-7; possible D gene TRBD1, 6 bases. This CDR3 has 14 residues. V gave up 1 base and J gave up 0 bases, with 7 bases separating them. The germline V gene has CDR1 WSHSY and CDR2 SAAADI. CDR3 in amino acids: CASSEWDTSYEQYF. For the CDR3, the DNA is TGCGCCAGCAGTGAGTGGGACACCTCCTACGAGCAGTACTTC.

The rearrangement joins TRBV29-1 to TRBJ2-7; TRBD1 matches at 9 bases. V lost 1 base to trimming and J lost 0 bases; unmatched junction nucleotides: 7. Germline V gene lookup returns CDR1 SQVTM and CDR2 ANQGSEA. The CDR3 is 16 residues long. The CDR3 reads CSVEGAQGAGSYEQYF. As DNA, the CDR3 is TGCAGCGTTGAAGGGGCACAGGGGGCGGGCTCCTACGAGCAGTACTTC.

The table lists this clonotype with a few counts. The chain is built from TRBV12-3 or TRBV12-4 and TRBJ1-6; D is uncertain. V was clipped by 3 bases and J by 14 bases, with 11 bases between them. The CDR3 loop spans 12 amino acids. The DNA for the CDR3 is TGTGCCAGCAGTTTCGTCCCGGCCACCCTCCACTTT. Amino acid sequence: CASSFVPATLHF.

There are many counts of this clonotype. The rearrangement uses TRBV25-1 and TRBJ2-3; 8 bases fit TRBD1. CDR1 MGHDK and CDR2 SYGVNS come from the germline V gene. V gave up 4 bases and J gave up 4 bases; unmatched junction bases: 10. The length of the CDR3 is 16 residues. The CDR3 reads CASSAGGGRGPDTQYF. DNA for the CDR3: TGTGCCAGCAGTGCCGGTGGGGGCAGGGGGCCAGATACGCAGTATTTT.

This CDR3 reads CAISALGGGQAQTYEQYF. The CDR3 DNA reads as TGTGCCATCAGCGCTCTAGGGGGAGGACAGGCACAAACATACGAGCAGTACTTC. V gene TRBV2 combines with J gene TRBJ2-7; TRBD1 is a possible D gene (7 bases). The CDR3 extends over 18 amino acids. V was pared by 10 bases and J by 4 bases, with 32 bases between. Germline loops: CDR1 SNHLY, CDR2 FYNNEI.

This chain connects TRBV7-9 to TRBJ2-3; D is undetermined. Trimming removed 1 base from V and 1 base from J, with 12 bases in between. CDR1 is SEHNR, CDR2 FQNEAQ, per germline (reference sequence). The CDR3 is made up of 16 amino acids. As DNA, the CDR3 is TGTGCCAGCAGCTTAGGGGGTGAGGAGCGCACAGATACGCAGTATTTT. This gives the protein CASSLGGEERTDTQYF.

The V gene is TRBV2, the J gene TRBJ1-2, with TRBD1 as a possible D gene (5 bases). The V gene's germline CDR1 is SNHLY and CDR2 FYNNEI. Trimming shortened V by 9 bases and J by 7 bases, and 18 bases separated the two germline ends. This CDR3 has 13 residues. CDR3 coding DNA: TGTGCCAGACGGACAAGCCCGCTCCTTGGCTACACCTTC. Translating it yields CARRTSPLLGYTF.

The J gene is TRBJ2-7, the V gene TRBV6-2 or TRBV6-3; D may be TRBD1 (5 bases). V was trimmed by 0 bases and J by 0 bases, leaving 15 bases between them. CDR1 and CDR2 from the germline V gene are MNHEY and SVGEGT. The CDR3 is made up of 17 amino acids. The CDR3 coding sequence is TGTGCCAGCAGTTACTCGATAGGGGCGAAAAGCTCCTACGAGCAGTACTTC. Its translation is CASSYSIGAKSSYEQYF.

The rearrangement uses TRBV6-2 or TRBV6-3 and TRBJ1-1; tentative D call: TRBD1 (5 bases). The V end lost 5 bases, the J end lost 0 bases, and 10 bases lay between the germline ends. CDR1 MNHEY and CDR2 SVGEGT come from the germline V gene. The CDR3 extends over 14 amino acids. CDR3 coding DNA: TGTGCCAGCAGTGCAGGGACCATGAACACTGAAGCTTTCTTT. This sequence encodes CASSAGTMNTEAFF.

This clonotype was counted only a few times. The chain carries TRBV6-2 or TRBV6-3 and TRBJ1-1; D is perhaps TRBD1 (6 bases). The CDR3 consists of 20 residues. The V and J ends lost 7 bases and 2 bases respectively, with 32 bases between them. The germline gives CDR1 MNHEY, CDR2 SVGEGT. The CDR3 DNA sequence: TGTGCCAGCATCAAAAATAGAATCGGTGGGACAACAAGAATTAACACTGAAGCTTTCTTT. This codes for CASIKNRIGGTTRINTEAFF.

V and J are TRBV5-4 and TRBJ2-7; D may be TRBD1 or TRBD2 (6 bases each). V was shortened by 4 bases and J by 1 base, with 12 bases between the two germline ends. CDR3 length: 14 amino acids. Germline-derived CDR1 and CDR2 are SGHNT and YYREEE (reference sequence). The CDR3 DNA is TGTGCCAGCAGCGGCGAGGGGGGATCCTACGAGCAGTACTTC. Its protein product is CASSGEGGSYEQYF.

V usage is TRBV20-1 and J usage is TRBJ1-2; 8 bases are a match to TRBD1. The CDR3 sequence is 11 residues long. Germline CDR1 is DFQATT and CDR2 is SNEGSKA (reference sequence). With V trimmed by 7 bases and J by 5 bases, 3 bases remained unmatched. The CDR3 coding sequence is TGCAGTGACAGGGGGGATTATGGCTACACCTTC. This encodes CSDRGDYGYTF.

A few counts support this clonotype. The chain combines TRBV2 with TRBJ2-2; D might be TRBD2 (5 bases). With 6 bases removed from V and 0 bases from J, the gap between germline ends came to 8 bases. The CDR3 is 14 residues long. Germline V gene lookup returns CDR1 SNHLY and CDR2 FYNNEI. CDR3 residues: CASRGSANTGELFF. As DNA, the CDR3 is TGTGCCAGCAGAGGTAGCGCGAACACCGGGGAGCTGTTTTTT.

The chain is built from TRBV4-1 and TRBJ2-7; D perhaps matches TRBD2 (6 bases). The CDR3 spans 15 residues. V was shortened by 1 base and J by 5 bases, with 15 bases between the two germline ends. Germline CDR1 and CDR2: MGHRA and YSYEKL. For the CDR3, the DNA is TGCGCCAGCAGCCAAGTGGGGGACGGGAGTAACGAGCAGTACTTC. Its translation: CASSQVGDGSNEQYF.

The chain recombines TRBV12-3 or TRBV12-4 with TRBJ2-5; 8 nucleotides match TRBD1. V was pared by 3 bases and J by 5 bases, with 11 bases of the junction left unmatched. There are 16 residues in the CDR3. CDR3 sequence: CASSFGFQGAGETQYF. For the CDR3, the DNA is TGTGCCAGCAGTTTTGGGTTTCAGGGGGCGGGGGAGACCCAGTACTTC.

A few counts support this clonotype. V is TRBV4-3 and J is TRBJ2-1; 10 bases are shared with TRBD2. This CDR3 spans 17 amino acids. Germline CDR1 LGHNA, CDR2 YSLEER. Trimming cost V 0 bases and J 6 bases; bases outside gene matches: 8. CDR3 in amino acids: CASSQDTLAGVGNEQFF. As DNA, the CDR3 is TGCGCCAGCAGCCAAGATACGCTAGCGGGAGTTGGCAATGAGCAGTTCTTC.

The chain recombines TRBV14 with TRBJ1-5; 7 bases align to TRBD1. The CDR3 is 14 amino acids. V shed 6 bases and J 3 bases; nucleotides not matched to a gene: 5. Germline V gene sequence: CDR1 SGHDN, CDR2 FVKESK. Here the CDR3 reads CASRTGDPNQPQHF. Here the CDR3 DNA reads TGTGCCAGCAGAACAGGGGACCCCAATCAGCCCCAGCATTTT.

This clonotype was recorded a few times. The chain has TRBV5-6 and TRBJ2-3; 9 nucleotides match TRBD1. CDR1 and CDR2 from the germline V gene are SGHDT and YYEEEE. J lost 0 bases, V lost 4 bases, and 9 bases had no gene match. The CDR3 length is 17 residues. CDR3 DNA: TGTGCCAGCAGCCCGAAAGGACAGGGGACGAGCACAGATACGCAGTATTTT. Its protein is CASSPKGQGTSTDTQYF.